This T cell receptor (beta chain) was identified during a study of T-cell memory formation after mild COVID-19. Study in general: The TCR clusters were mostly specific to one donor.

Looked up from germline, CDR1 is SGDLS and CDR2 is YYNGEE. V lost 3 bases, J lost 5 bases, and 9 bases stayed unmatched. CDR3 length: 16 amino acids. Comment on this clonotype: Its antigen is still unknown.

Study-wide findings and caveats: Clones which contracted sat mainly in CM and EM if CD4+, and in EMRA if CD8+. Memory from before infection featured some responding clones, which suggests cross-reactive memory joined. A balance of CD4 and CD8 characterized clones contracting day 15 to 85, whereas later expanders leaned CD4+.

Using its own MiXCR run on the 5' RACE reads, TCRdb lists one record per CDR3 protein. The sample lists about 350,000 distinct CDR3 sequences, 25% to 30% occurring once. Sequenced sample: PBMCs or a T cell subset sorted from them (not recorded which). This chain joins TRBV9 and TRBJ2-7, with 12 bases fitting TRBD2. This receptor was identified in an adult woman who had mild COVID-19 (a few samples of this study predate the infection). Cell type and time point are not known. The chain's CDR3 is CASSAPLAGGPHEQYF. The CDR3 nucleotides are TGTGCCAGCAGCGCACCTCTAGCGGGAGGGCCCCACGAGCAGTACTTC. The full variable domain, rest sourced from reference TRBV9 and TRBJ2-7, is DSGVTQTPKHLITATGQRVTLRCSPRSGDLSVYWYQQSLDQGLQFLIQYYNGEERAKGNILERFSAQQFPDLHSELNLSSLELGDSALYFCASSAPLAGGPHEQYFGPGTRLTVT.